These 21 T cell receptor beta chains were all obtained from the same sample, sequenced in a study of T cell repertoires in cytomegalovirus infection. MiXCR, applied by TCRdb to the reads, yields one record per CDR3 protein. The top ten clones hold 2.8% of a sample with under 850,000 distinct CDR3 sequences, 35% to 40% of them seen once. The sequenced sample was PBMCs. The source of these receptors is a human donor in good health (CMV status not recorded). Some clones in this sample may be carry-over from other donors' samples.

The CDR3 sequence is CASSESFRRAFF. The CDR3, as DNA: TGCGCCAGCAGTGAGTCGTTCCGGAGGGCTTTCTTT. The chain couples TRBV10-1 to TRBJ1-1, with D unresolved. Trimming removed 0 bases from V and 11 bases from J, with 10 bases in between. Germline V gene lookup returns CDR1 WNHNN and CDR2 SYGVQD (reference sequence). The CDR3 contains 12 residues.

The V gene is TRBV4-3, the J gene TRBJ1-2, with D tentatively TRBD1 (6 bases). Trimming left V 1 base short and J 2 bases short, with 17 bases between. The CDR3 runs 17 residues. In germline, CDR1 is LGHNA, CDR2 YSLEER. The CDR3 loop reads CASSQASINRVNYGYTF. CDR3 DNA sequence: TGCGCCAGCAGCCAAGCGTCGATAAACAGGGTAAACTATGGCTACACCTTC.

The table lists this clonotype with a few counts. The CDR3 loop is CASSMGGSGNEQFF. The CDR3 coding sequence is TGTGCCAGTAGTATGGGCGGGAGCGGCAATGAGCAGTTCTTC. This chain connects TRBV19 to TRBJ2-1; 7 bases align to TRBD2. V was clipped by 3 bases and J by 6 bases; unmatched bases: 5. Germline V lookup: CDR1 LNHDA, CDR2 SQIVND (reference sequence). The CDR3 has 14 amino acids. The whole variable domain, remainder taken from reference TRBV19 and TRBJ2-1, is DGGITQSPKYLFRKEGQNVTLSCEQNLNHDAMYWYRQDPGQGLRLIYYSQIVNDFQKGDIAEGYSVSREKKESFPLTVTSAQKNPTAFYLCASSMGGSGNEQFFGPGTRLTVL.

This clonotype was seen repeatedly, ten times or more. V usage is TRBV7-2 and J usage is TRBJ2-7; D not resolved. The CDR3 is 14 amino acids. Germline CDR1 reads SGHTA; CDR2 reads FQGNSA. Deletions cut 5 bases from V and 3 bases from J, with 14 bases between. This CDR3 reads CASSHNTGFYEQYF. DNA for the CDR3: TGTGCCAGCAGCCACAATACTGGGTTCTACGAGCAGTACTTC.

The chain joins TRBV12-3 or TRBV12-4 to TRBJ2-3; 9 bases map to TRBD2. Losses at the gene ends were 0 bases for V and 1 base for J; bases not matched to a gene: 20. CDR3 length: 22 amino acids. The CDR3 region has the DNA TGTGCCAGCAGTTTAGCGCCCAGGACACCCGGGACTAGCTTAGCTGGCACAGATACGCAGTATTTT. It yields the protein CASSLAPRTPGTSLAGTDTQYF.

This rearrangement joins TRBV27 to TRBJ2-5; the D gene is possibly TRBD2 (6 bases). Trimming took off 4 bases at V and 3 bases at J, with 15 bases between the two ends. Germline loops: CDR1 MNHEY, CDR2 SMNVEV (reference sequence). This CDR3 region has 15 residues. CDR3 loop: CASSSHPGGKETQYF. The CDR3, as DNA: TGTGCCAGCAGTTCCCATCCCGGCGGGAAAGAGACCCAGTACTTC.

This clonotype has just a few counts. This rearrangement joins TRBV6-1 to TRBJ1-2; TRBD1 matches at 10 bases. V trimming: 2 bases; J trimming: 8 bases; junction bases outside the gene matches: 8. The CDR3 is 15 amino acids. The germline gives CDR1 MNHNS, CDR2 SASEGT. The CDR3 DNA reads TGTGCCAGCAGTGAACCCTCCGACAGGGGGCTCGGCTACACCTTC. It specifies CASSEPSDRGLGYTF.

This clonotype was recorded a few times. This sequence joins TRBV5-1 and TRBJ1-1, with D unresolved. Germline-derived CDR1 and CDR2 are SGHRS and YFSETQ. This CDR3 spans 13 amino acids. The ends were cut back, 1 base at V and 4 bases at J, with 8 bases in the middle. CDR3 in amino acids: CASSLTWTTEAFF. The CDR3 coding sequence is TGCGCCAGCAGCTTGACGTGGACCACTGAAGCTTTCTTT.

V gene TRBV5-6 combines with J gene TRBJ2-1; D not resolved. The germline V and J ends were trimmed by 5 bases and 3 bases, with 18 bases remaining between them. This CDR3 spans 16 amino acids. Germline loops: CDR1 SGHDT, CDR2 YYEEEE. CDR3 nucleotides: TGTGCCAGCAGTTCCTTTTGGTTCATCCTCTACAATGAGCAGTTCTTC. Protein sequence: CASSSFWFILYNEQFF.

This clonotype was seen more than once but under ten times. The V gene is TRBV5-6, the J gene TRBJ2-3; the D is unclear. Per the germline V gene, CDR1 is SGHDT and CDR2 is YYEEEE. The CDR3 sequence is 13 residues long. Trimming left V 0 bases short and J 8 bases short, with 10 bases between. DNA of the CDR3: TGTGCCAGCAGCTTGGATACGGTAGTTACGCAGTATTTT. It translates to CASSLDTVVTQYF.

This clonotype has ten or more counts. The chain couples TRBV7-6 to TRBJ1-3; 7 positions match TRBD1. After removal of 5 bases from V and 0 bases from J, the junction contained 7 bases not matched to a gene. There are 16 residues in the CDR3. The V gene's germline CDR1 is SGHVS and CDR2 FNYEAQ. The CDR3 protein is CASSPRTGGSGNTIYF. In DNA, the CDR3 is TGTGCCAGCAGCCCTAGGACAGGAGGCTCTGGAAACACCATATATTTT.

This clonotype was seen only a few times. V is TRBV28 and J is TRBJ2-7; 9 nucleotides match TRBD2. J was trimmed by 4 bases and V by 4 bases; bases with no gene match: 11. The CDR3 covers 16 residues. Germline V gene lookup returns CDR1 MDHEN and CDR2 SYDVKM. This CDR3 reads CASSSREVAGGYEQYF. The CDR3 DNA reads TGTGCCAGCAGTTCCCGGGAGGTTGCGGGAGGGTACGAGCAGTACTTC.

This clonotype was seen only a few times. The CDR3 DNA reads TGTGCCAGCAGTTATAGTAGGGGGTACGGCTACACCTTC. It is translated as CASSYSRGYGYTF. V gene TRBV6-6 combines with J gene TRBJ1-2; weak D call: TRBD1 (6 bases). Germline V lookup: CDR1 MNHNY, CDR2 SVGAGI (reference sequence). V was pared by 3 bases and J by 8 bases, with 13 bases between. This CDR3 spans 13 amino acids.

The chain links TRBV30 to TRBJ1-3; D not certain. V was pared by 0 bases and J by 4 bases, with 13 bases between. CDR1 and CDR2 from the germline V gene are GTSNPN and SVGIG (reference sequence). This CDR3 has 15 residues. The CDR3 is CAWSVTSNQGNTIYF. CDR3 DNA sequence: TGTGCCTGGAGTGTAACAAGCAATCAAGGAAACACCATATATTTT.

Worth noting for this clonotype: One end of the junction is discordant with germline, which a read error may explain. CDR3 sequence (DNA): TGTGCCAGCAGAATGGGACACCGGATAAAGACCCTGTACTTC. This encodes CASRMGHRIKTLYF. The chain recombines TRBV7-2 with TRBJ2-5; the D gene is possibly TRBD1 (6 bases). Germline V gene data show CDR1 as SGHTA and CDR2 as FQGNSA. This CDR3 comprises 14 residues.

This clonotype has a handful of counts. The V and J genes are TRBV7-9 and TRBJ2-7; a possible D gene is TRBD1 (5 bases). The length of the CDR3 is 14 residues. V dropped 1 base and J dropped 5 bases, with 12 bases sitting between them. Germline V CDR1 and CDR2: SEHNR, FQNEAQ (reference sequence). CDR3 coding DNA: TGTGCCAGCAGCTTAGGCAGGGATTCCCACGAGCAGTACTTC. As protein: CASSLGRDSHEQYF.

This clonotype was counted many times. The V gene is TRBV7-9, the J gene TRBJ2-1, with D maybe TRBD2 (5 bases). V was cut by 4 bases and J by 6 bases, with 13 bases left in between. Germline V CDR1 and CDR2: SEHNR, FQNEAQ (reference sequence). The CDR3 sequence is 14 residues long. Written as DNA, the CDR3 is TGTGCCAGCAGCTCACCGGCGGGTCCCAATGAGCAGTTCTTC. Translating it yields CASSSPAGPNEQFF.

Of note for this clonotype: The junction differs from germline at one of its ends, possibly a read error. The J gene is TRBJ1-1, the V gene TRBV2; TRBD1 is a possible D gene (5 bases). The germline V gene has CDR1 SNHLY and CDR2 FYNNEI. The CDR3 is made up of 13 amino acids. The CDR3 DNA is TGTGCCGGGGGGGAGGGAAGGCCCACTGAAGCTTTATTT. Protein sequence: CAGGEGRPTEALF.

This clonotype has a handful of counts. This chain links TRBV12-3 or TRBV12-4 with TRBJ1-6; D might be TRBD1 (5 bases). The CDR3 has 14 amino acids. V was shortened by 8 bases and J by 7 bases, with 15 bases between the two germline ends. CDR3 in DNA: TGTGCCAGCCGCCCCCAGGGCCCCAATTCACCCCTCCACTTT. This codes for CASRPQGPNSPLHF.

This clonotype was counted a few times. CDR3 protein: CASSLAAGGRETQYF. The DNA of the CDR3 is TGTGCCAGCAGCTTAGCGGCGGGGGGTCGGGAGACCCAGTACTTC. The chain has TRBV7-9 and TRBJ2-5; the match to TRBD2 covers 8 bases. The ends lost 0 bases at V and 5 bases at J; junction bases unmatched: 5. The CDR3 is 15 residues long. CDR1 is SEHNR, CDR2 FQNEAQ, per germline (reference sequence). Based on the CDR3 plus reference TRBV7-9 and TRBJ2-5, the full variable domain is DTGVSQNPRHKITKRGQNVTFRCDPISEHNRLYWYRQTLGQGPEFLTYFQNEAQLEKSRLLSDRFSAERPKGSFSTLEIQRTEQGDSAMYLCASSLAAGGRETQYFGPGTRLLVL.

This clonotype was counted ten times or more. The chain uses TRBV7-6 and TRBJ2-6; TRBD1 might be the D (6 bases). In germline, CDR1 is SGHVS, CDR2 FNYEAQ. The CDR3 covers 15 residues. This chain's CDR3 is CVLRDTSSGANVLTF. Here the CDR3 DNA reads TGTGTCCTCCGGGACACGTCCTCTGGGGCCAACGTCCTGACTTTC.